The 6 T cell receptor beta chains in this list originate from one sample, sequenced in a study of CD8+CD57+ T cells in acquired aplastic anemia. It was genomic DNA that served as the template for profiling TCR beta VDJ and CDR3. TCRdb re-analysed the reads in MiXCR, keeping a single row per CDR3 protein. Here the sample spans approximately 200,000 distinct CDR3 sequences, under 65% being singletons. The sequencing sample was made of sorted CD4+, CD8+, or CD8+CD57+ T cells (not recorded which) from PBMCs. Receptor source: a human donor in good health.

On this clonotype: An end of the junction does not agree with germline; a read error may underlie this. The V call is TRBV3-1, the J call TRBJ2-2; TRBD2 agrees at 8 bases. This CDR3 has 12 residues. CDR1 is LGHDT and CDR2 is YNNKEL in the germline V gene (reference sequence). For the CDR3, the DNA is TGTGCCGGCAGCCCCGCTAGCGGGCTCCGGTTTTTT. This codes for CAGSPASGLRFF.

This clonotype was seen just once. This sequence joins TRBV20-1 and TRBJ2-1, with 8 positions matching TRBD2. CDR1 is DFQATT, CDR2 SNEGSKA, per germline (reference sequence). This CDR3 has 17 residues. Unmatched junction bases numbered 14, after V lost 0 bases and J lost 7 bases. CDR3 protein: CSARDPGGLAGKNEQFF. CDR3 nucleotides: TGCAGTGCTAGAGATCCCGGAGGTCTAGCGGGTAAAAATGAGCAGTTCTTC.

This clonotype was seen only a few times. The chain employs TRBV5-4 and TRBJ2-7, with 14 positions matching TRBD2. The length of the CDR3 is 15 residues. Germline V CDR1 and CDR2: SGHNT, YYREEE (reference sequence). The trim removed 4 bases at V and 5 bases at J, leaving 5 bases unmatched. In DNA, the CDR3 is TGTGCCAGCAGCCCAGAGACTAGCGGGAGGGACGAGCAGTACTTC. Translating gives CASSPETSGRDEQYF. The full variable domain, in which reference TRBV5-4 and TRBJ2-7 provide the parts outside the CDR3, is ETGVTQSPTHLIKTRGQQVTLRCSSQSGHNTVSWYQQALGQGPQFIFQYYREEENGRGNFPPRFSGLQFPNYSSELNVNALELDDSALYLCASSPETSGRDEQYFGPGTRLTVT.

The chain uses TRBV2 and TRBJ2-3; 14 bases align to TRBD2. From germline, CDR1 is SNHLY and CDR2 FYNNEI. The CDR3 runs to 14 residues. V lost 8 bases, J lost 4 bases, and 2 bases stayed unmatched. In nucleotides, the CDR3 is TGTGCCAGCCAGGGACTAGCGGGAGCAGATACGCAGTATTTT. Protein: CASQGLAGADTQYF.

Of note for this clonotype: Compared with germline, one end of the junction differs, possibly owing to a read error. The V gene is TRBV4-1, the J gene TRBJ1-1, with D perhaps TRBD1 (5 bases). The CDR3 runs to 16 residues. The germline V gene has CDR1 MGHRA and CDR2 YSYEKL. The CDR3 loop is CASSQDAGYGNTEAFF. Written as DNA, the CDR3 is TGTGCCAGCAGCCAAGATGCAGGGTACGGGAACACTGAAGCTTTCTTT.

The CDR3 sequence: CASSLFTASYTF. The DNA of the CDR3 is TGTGCCAGCAGCTTGTTCACAGCGAGCTACACCTTC. The chain uses TRBV7-9 and TRBJ1-2; D is uncertain. Deletions cut 3 bases from V and 9 bases from J, with 11 bases between. The CDR3 loop spans 12 amino acids. Germline lookup yields CDR1 SEHNR and CDR2 FQNEAQ (reference sequence).